Below, 21 T cell receptor beta chains from the same sample are listed, as sequenced in a study of cytomegalovirus exposure and HLA in healthy donors. The PCR used 60 Vbeta and 13 Jbeta primers. Profiling relied on immunoSEQ multiplex PCR, and the TCRdb table lists in-frame clones only, not all of them. The table has 85,000 to 100,000 clones, roughly 80% seen once; the top ten hold roughly 1.2%. The sample comprised PBMCs. The receptor set was obtained from a girl aged 2 to 10 in good health and CMV-seropositive.

This chain joins TRBV7-8 and TRBJ2-7; no firm D call. Germline V CDR1 and CDR2: SGHVS, FQNEAQ. The germline V and J ends were trimmed by 5 bases and 3 bases, with 8 bases remaining between them. This CDR3 is 12 amino acids long. The CDR3 loop reads CASSRDIYEQYF. In DNA form, the CDR3 reads TGTGCCAGCAGCCGAGATATCTACGAGCAGTACTTC.

This chain connects TRBV2 to TRBJ1-5; D not certain. The V end lost 3 bases, the J end lost 7 bases, and 13 bases lay between the germline ends. CDR1 SNHLY and CDR2 FYNNEI come from the germline V gene. The CDR3 is made up of 14 amino acids. Here the CDR3 DNA reads TGTGCCAGCAGTGAGCCAAGTCCGGGGCAGCCCCAGCATTTT. It specifies CASSEPSPGQPQHF.

The chain recombines TRBV5-1 with TRBJ1-2, with a possible D match to TRBD1 (5 bases). This CDR3 has 15 residues. From germline, CDR1 is SGHRS and CDR2 YFSETQ. Deletions cut 0 bases from V and 8 bases from J, with 17 bases between. The CDR3 here is CASSLDFGRERGYTF. The CDR3 DNA sequence: TGCGCCAGCAGCTTGGACTTCGGCAGGGAAAGGGGCTACACCTTC. Looking up the rest from reference TRBV5-1 and TRBJ1-2 gives the full variable domain: KAGVTQTPRYLIKTRGQQVTLSCSPISGHRSVSWYQQTPGQGLQFLFEYFSETQRNKGNFPGRFSGRQFSNSRSEMNVSTLELGDSALYLCASSLDFGRERGYTFGSGTRLTVV.

The gene calls are TRBV18 and TRBJ2-7; 11 bases are a match to TRBD2. The germline V gene encodes CDR1 KGHSH and CDR2 LQKENI. Trimming cost V 5 bases and J 6 bases; bases outside gene matches: 9. The CDR3 has 15 amino acids. As DNA, the CDR3 is TGTGCCAGCTCAACACTGGGGCTAGCGGGAGGCGAGCAGTACTTC. Encoded protein: CASSTLGLAGGEQYF.

The CDR3 DNA follows: TGTGCCAGCTCGGGACTAGCAGCGTTGGAGCAGTACTTC. It encodes CASSGLAALEQYF. V is TRBV6-5 and J is TRBJ2-7, with 9 nucleotides matching TRBD2. With V trimmed by 8 bases and J by 7 bases, 9 bases remained unmatched. Germline V CDR1 and CDR2: MNHEY, SVGAGI. The length of the CDR3 is 13 residues.

J is TRBJ1-1 and V is TRBV6-5; weak D call: TRBD1 (6 bases). Trimming shortened V by 7 bases and J by 1 base, and 10 bases separated the two germline ends. The CDR3 has 13 amino acids. In germline, CDR1 is MNHEY, CDR2 SVGAGI. Here the CDR3 reads CASTQGPNTEAFF. The CDR3 coding sequence is TGTGCCAGCACCCAGGGGCCGAACACTGAAGCTTTCTTT.

This chain connects TRBV6-1 to TRBJ2-7; D is unclear. V lost 8 bases and J 2 bases, leaving 13 bases between the germline ends. This CDR3 has 13 amino acids. Germline V CDR1 and CDR2: MNHNS, SASEGT. The CDR3 spells CASGPTTAYEQYF. Here the CDR3 DNA reads TGTGCCAGCGGGCCGACGACGGCCTACGAGCAGTACTTC.

CDR3 DNA: TGTGCCAGCTCAGGGACAGGGGGTATTGAAGCTTTCTTT. It codes for CASSGTGGIEAFF. The V call is TRBV18, the J call TRBJ1-1; 11 bases are a match to TRBD1. The V gene's germline CDR1 is KGHSH and CDR2 LQKENI. This CDR3 is 13 amino acids long. V shed 5 bases and J 7 bases; nucleotides not matched to a gene: 3.

The chain employs TRBV27 and TRBJ1-5; D uncertain. This CDR3 region has 13 residues. V dropped 2 bases and J dropped 3 bases, with 5 bases sitting between them. Germline CDR1 is MNHEY and CDR2 is SMNVEV (reference sequence). DNA for the CDR3: TGTGCCAGCAGTTTAAGCTCCAATCAGCCCCAGCATTTT. It encodes CASSLSSNQPQHF.

The V call is TRBV6-6, the J call TRBJ2-7, with 7 nucleotides matching TRBD2. Germline-derived CDR1 and CDR2 are MNHNY and SVGAGI (reference sequence). This CDR3 contains 14 residues. Trimming took 7 bases from V and 5 from J; bases not matched to a gene: 11. This CDR3 reads CASTAGVRIHEQYF. Written as DNA, the CDR3 is TGTGCCAGCACCGCGGGAGTAAGAATTCACGAGCAGTACTTC.

The rearrangement joins TRBV2 to TRBJ2-7, with TRBD2 matching over 7 bases. The V gene's germline CDR1 is SNHLY and CDR2 FYNNEI. J lost 7 bases, V lost 6 bases, and 12 bases had no gene match. This CDR3 is built from 14 residues. CDR3: CASRAYGTAGEQYF. CDR3 nucleotides: TGTGCCAGCAGAGCTTACGGAACAGCGGGGGAGCAGTACTTC.

J is TRBJ1-5 and V is TRBV28; D is possibly TRBD1 (6 bases). With 3 bases removed from V and 5 bases from J, the gap between germline ends came to 14 bases. The CDR3 is made up of 15 amino acids. The germline V gene encodes CDR1 MDHEN and CDR2 SYDVKM. The CDR3 DNA reads as TGTGCCAGCAGTTTCGACGGGGAGGGGGATCAGCCCCAGCATTTT. It specifies CASSFDGEGDQPQHF.

This clone came up a few times. The chain has TRBV13 and TRBJ2-4; 13 bases are a match to TRBD2. In germline, CDR1 is PRHDT, CDR2 FYEKMQ (reference sequence). The CDR3 sequence is 18 residues long. Losses at the gene ends were 5 bases for V and 0 bases for J; bases not matched to a gene: 7. Here the CDR3 reads CASSARGLAGLAKNIQYF. The CDR3 nucleotides are TGTGCCAGCAGCGCACGGGGACTAGCGGGGTTAGCCAAAAACATTCAGTACTTC.

The chain has TRBV9 and TRBJ2-5, with a tentative D call TRBD1 (5 bases). V was trimmed by 0 bases and J by 2 bases, leaving 8 bases between them. The length of the CDR3 is 14 residues. Germline V gene sequence: CDR1 SGDLS, CDR2 YYNGEE. The CDR3 bases are TGTGCCAGCAGCGTAGGGCAGGGTCAAGAGACCCAGTACTTC. This gives the protein CASSVGQGQETQYF.

The J gene is TRBJ2-2, the V gene TRBV29-1; possibly TRBD1 for D (6 bases). Trimming shortened V by 3 bases and J by 2 bases, and 7 bases separated the two germline ends. Germline assignment: CDR1 SQVTM and CDR2 ANQGSEA. CDR3 length equals 13 residues. The CDR3 reads CSVEGQNTGELFF. DNA of the CDR3: TGCAGCGTTGAGGGACAAAACACCGGGGAGCTGTTTTTT.

The CDR3, as DNA: TGTGCCAGCAGTACGAGGACAGGGGGCGAAGAAAAACTGTTTTTT. Its protein is CASSTRTGGEEKLFF. The rearrangement links TRBV28 to TRBJ1-4, with 11 nucleotides matching TRBD1. The germline gives CDR1 MDHEN, CDR2 SYDVKM. After removal of 5 bases from V and 8 bases from J, the junction contained 7 bases not matched to a gene. CDR3 length equals 15 residues.

The chain has TRBV4-1 and TRBJ2-7; 9 bases map to TRBD2. Germline V gene data show CDR1 as MGHRA and CDR2 as YSYEKL. The ends lost 1 base at V and 6 bases at J; junction bases unmatched: 4. This CDR3 has 14 residues. This CDR3 reads CASSQGGTSSEQYF. CDR3 coding DNA: TGCGCCAGCAGCCAAGGAGGGACTAGCAGCGAGCAGTACTTC.

This chain uses TRBV30 with TRBJ2-6, with a tentative D call TRBD1 (6 bases). Germline CDR1 GTSNPN, CDR2 SVGIG (reference sequence). The CDR3 runs to 14 residues. The V end lost 0 bases, the J end lost 5 bases, and 8 bases lay between the germline ends. The CDR3 sequence: CAWSVQGRANVLTF. In nucleotides, the CDR3 is TGTGCCTGGAGTGTACAGGGCAGGGCCAACGTCCTGACTTTC.

The chain joins TRBV4-2 to TRBJ1-2; no clear D gene. Trimming cost V 0 bases and J 4 bases, with 15 bases left between them. The CDR3 sequence is 16 residues long. Germline assignment: CDR1 LGHNA and CDR2 YNFKEQ. For the CDR3, the DNA is TGTGCCAGCAGCCAAGAGATCCGTCACGGGAGCTATGGCTACACCTTC. Translating gives CASSQEIRHGSYGYTF.

This rearrangement joins TRBV2 to TRBJ1-2; D not resolved. The V gene lost 6 bases and the J gene lost 2 bases, with 19 bases spanning the gap. This CDR3 spans 16 amino acids. The germline V gene has CDR1 SNHLY and CDR2 FYNNEI. The CDR3 nucleotides read TGTGCCAGCAGCGAATTGAAGCAGAGGGAAAACTATGGCTACACCTTC. Its translation is CASSELKQRENYGYTF.

The J gene is TRBJ2-3, the V gene TRBV5-1, with 7 bases that match TRBD2. The CDR3 is 16 amino acids. Germline V gives CDR1 SGHRS, CDR2 YFSETQ. V was clipped by 1 base and J by 5 bases; unmatched bases: 10. Written as DNA, the CDR3 is TGCGCCAGCAGCTTGTTACCCAGCGGGATTGAAGATACGCAGTATTTT. It encodes CASSLLPSGIEDTQYF.